The 10 T cell receptor beta chains reported below all come from one sample, sequenced in a study of T cell clonotyping in hematopoietic cell transplantation. Time point given: recipient sample about 28 days before transplant, after cytoreduction. Clones were sequenced by immunoSEQ multiplex PCR, and TCRdb holds only the in-frame ones, with some missing. The sample consists of about 28,000 clones, about 93% of them appearing once. The sequencing used peripheral blood mononuclear cells, collected before stem cell transplant. Receptors originate from a man aged 50 to 60 with acute myeloid leukemia. Some clones in this sample may be carry-over from other donors' samples.

The table lists this clone with a count of one. The chain recombines TRBV7-2 with TRBJ2-5; TRBD1 matches at 7 bases. Germline V gene sequence: CDR1 SGHTA, CDR2 FQGNSA. V shed 4 bases and J 5 bases; nucleotides not matched to a gene: 4. This CDR3 has 13 residues. The CDR3 region is CASSYQGVETQYF. CDR3 bases: TGTGCCAGCAGCTATCAGGGGGTTGAGACCCAGTACTTC.

This chain joins TRBV28 and TRBJ1-5, with a possible D match to TRBD1 (6 bases). Germline loops: CDR1 MDHEN, CDR2 SYDVKM. The CDR3 has 19 residues. CDR3 sequence: CVRTIRAGAGHDTNQPQHF. The CDR3 bases are TGTGTAAGAACCATAAGGGCGGGGGCAGGCCACGATACCAATCAGCCCCAGCATTTT.

This clone came up once. The V and J genes are TRBV7-3 and TRBJ2-3, with 12 bases fitting TRBD1. The V gene end was trimmed by 4 bases and the J gene end by 4 bases; junction bases not matched to a gene: 12. The CDR3 covers 18 residues. Germline V gives CDR1 SGHTA, CDR2 FQGTGA. The CDR3: CASSSKPRDRGLADTQYF. The CDR3 DNA reads TGTGCCAGCAGCTCCAAGCCACGGGACAGGGGGCTAGCAGATACGCAGTATTTT.

This clone was observed once. This chain joins TRBV7-6 and TRBJ1-4; D uncertain. The CDR3 extends over 14 amino acids. The germline gives CDR1 SGHVS, CDR2 FNYEAQ. Trimming took 5 bases from V and 4 from J, leaving 11 bases between them. In DNA, the CDR3 is TGTGCCAGCAGCCGAAGGGAGGTTAATGAAAAACTGTTTTTT. Encoded protein: CASSRREVNEKLFF.

V usage is TRBV7-2 and J usage is TRBJ2-6, with D possibly being TRBD2 (6 bases). CDR1 is SGHTA and CDR2 is FQGNSA in the germline V gene. The ends were cut back, 4 bases at V and 1 base at J, with 8 bases in the middle. The CDR3 consists of 15 residues. In nucleotides, the CDR3 is TGTGCCAGCAGCTACGGGGGATCTGGGGCCAACGTCCTGACTTTC. It codes for CASSYGGSGANVLTF.

The genes are TRBV2 and TRBJ2-7; the match to TRBD1 covers 9 bases. The CDR3 consists of 13 residues. The V gene end was trimmed by 5 bases and the J gene end by 2 bases; junction bases not matched to a gene: 1. Per the germline V gene, CDR1 is SNHLY and CDR2 is FYNNEI. CDR3 bases: TGTGCCAGCAGTCGACAGGGGGCCTACGAGCAGTACTTC. Protein product: CASSRQGAYEQYF.

The V call is TRBV4-1, the J call TRBJ2-1; D might be TRBD2 (5 bases). V was shortened by 4 bases and J by 9 bases, with 7 bases between the two germline ends. Germline V CDR1 and CDR2: MGHRA, YSYEKL. The CDR3 loop spans 11 amino acids. The CDR3 loop reads CASSLRGEQFF. CDR3 sequence (DNA): TGCGCCAGCAGCCTCCGGGGTGAGCAGTTCTTC.

This chain uses TRBV4-3 with TRBJ1-5, with D maybe TRBD1 (6 bases). CDR1 and CDR2 (germline): LGHNA, YSLEER. This CDR3 is built from 13 residues. V lost 6 bases, J lost 4 bases, and 10 bases lay in between. CDR3 region: CASSYRVNQPQHF. CDR3 DNA sequence: TGCGCCAGCAGTTACAGGGTGAATCAGCCCCAGCATTTT.

V and J are TRBV9 and TRBJ2-5; 8 positions match TRBD1. From germline, CDR1 is SGDLS and CDR2 YYNGEE. The CDR3 covers 14 residues. The trim removed 3 bases at V and 3 bases at J, leaving 4 bases unmatched. CDR3 amino acids: CASSATGGKETQYF. For the CDR3, the DNA is TGTGCCAGCAGCGCTACAGGGGGTAAAGAGACCCAGTACTTC.

V usage is TRBV5-1 and J usage is TRBJ1-6; 11 nucleotides agree with TRBD1. The trim removed 2 bases at V and 3 bases at J, leaving 10 bases unmatched. The CDR3 has 19 residues. CDR1 is SGHRS, CDR2 YFSETQ, per germline. In nucleotides, the CDR3 is TGCGCCAGCAGCTTATTAGGACAGGGGGCGCGTGACTATAATTCACCCCTCCACTTT. Translation gives CASSLLGQGARDYNSPLHF.